These 27 T cell receptor beta chains came from one sample sequenced in a study of T cell repertoires in cytomegalovirus infection (dated by TCRdb to about 2019). Instrument on record: Illumina HiSeq 1500. Using fastp trimming at Q25 and MiXCR clonotype assembly, TCRdb reanalyzed the public sequencing data and kept in-frame beta chains. Rows matching on CDR3 protein sequence are summarized as one entry with the most common DNA and genes. Present in this sample are more than 95,000 distinct CDR3 sequences, around 32% of which were seen just once. The ten largest clones capture roughly 53% of the sample. The meaning of the sample's treatment or condition label: in vitro stimulation with specific CMV peptide epitopes to enrich CMV-specific T cells. For these TCRs, the target antigens are not known. The sample here was CD8+ T cells from cultured PBMCs, taken from culture after CMV antigen stimulation. These TCRs come from a human donor in good health (CMV status not recorded). Some clones in this sample may be carry-over from other donors' samples.

The chain joins TRBV10-3 to TRBJ1-5; no clear D. Germline CDR1 ENHRY, CDR2 SYGVKD. The CDR3 covers 13 residues. Trimming pared 8 bases from V and 0 bases from J, leaving 8 bases between. The CDR3 loop reads CAIGGDSNQPQHF. CDR3 in DNA: TGTGCCATCGGCGGAGATAGCAATCAGCCCCAGCATTTT.

This clonotype was observed a few times. In DNA, the CDR3 is TGTGCCAGCAGTCAGATCCCCCGGGCAATATCGGTCAATGGCTACACCTTC. Protein sequence: CASSQIPRAISVNGYTF. The rearrangement joins TRBV6-1 to TRBJ1-2; D is unresolved. Trimming stripped 5 bases from V and 6 bases from J, with 25 bases between. CDR3 length equals 17 residues. CDR1 and CDR2 (germline): MNHNS, SASEGT.

This sequence joins TRBV20-1 and TRBJ2-7; no reliable D call. The CDR3 loop spans 14 amino acids. Germline V gives CDR1 DFQATT, CDR2 SNEGSKA (reference sequence). The V end lost 0 bases, the J end lost 4 bases, and 13 bases lay between the germline ends. In DNA, the CDR3 is TGCAGTGCTAGAGATTCCCGGTCGGGTTACGAGCAGTACTTC. Amino acid sequence: CSARDSRSGYEQYF.

V and J are TRBV12-3 or TRBV12-4 and TRBJ2-7, with D perhaps matching TRBD1 (5 bases). CDR3 length: 14 amino acids. V lost 3 bases to trimming and J lost 2 bases, with 11 bases between them. CDR3 in DNA: TGTGCCAGCAGTTTTGAACCGACAGCCTACGAGCAGTACTTC. Protein product: CASSFEPTAYEQYF.

This clonotype occurred a few times. The chain joins TRBV2 to TRBJ1-2; 10 bases agree with TRBD1. The junction had 9 bases not matched to a gene; V was cut back by 4 bases and J by 4 bases. Germline CDR1 and CDR2: SNHLY and FYNNEI. The CDR3 contains 16 residues. The CDR3 spells CASSARDRGNSYGYTF. In nucleotides, the CDR3 is TGTGCCAGCAGTGCCCGGGACAGGGGTAACAGCTATGGCTACACCTTC.

V usage is TRBV2 and J usage is TRBJ1-5; no clear D. The CDR3 length is 12 residues. V lost 3 bases to trimming and J lost 11 bases, with 11 bases between them. Germline V lookup: CDR1 SNHLY, CDR2 FYNNEI. CDR3 coding DNA: TGTGCCAGCAGTGAGGCAGGTCGTGCCCAGCATTTT. It is translated as CASSEAGRAQHF.

DNA for the CDR3: TGTGCCAGCAGCTTTGGTGGGGGCGGCACAGATACGCAGTATTTT. It translates to CASSFGGGGTDTQYF. The V gene is TRBV7-6, the J gene TRBJ2-3; tentatively, D is TRBD1 (6 bases). V lost 3 bases to trimming and J lost 1 base, with 11 bases between them. Germline CDR1 and CDR2: SGHVS and FNYEAQ. The CDR3 totals 15 residues.

The chain employs TRBV6-2 or TRBV6-3 and TRBJ2-7, with a weak D call TRBD1 (6 bases). CDR3 length equals 16 residues. Germline V gives CDR1 MNHEY, CDR2 SVGEGT. V lost 0 bases to trimming and J lost 3 bases, with 15 bases between them. Here the CDR3 reads CASSYSKEGGDYEQYF. The CDR3 coding sequence is TGTGCCAGCAGTTACTCGAAGGAAGGGGGTGACTACGAGCAGTACTTC.

The chain couples TRBV2 to TRBJ2-7, with 9 bases fitting TRBD1. The CDR3 length is 15 residues. V was pared by 5 bases and J by 3 bases, with 8 bases of the junction left unmatched. Germline V gene sequence: CDR1 SNHLY, CDR2 FYNNEI. The CDR3 DNA is TGTGCCAGCAGTCAGGAGTGGGACAGGGTCTACGAGCAGTACTTC. As protein: CASSQEWDRVYEQYF.

CDR3: CASSLAFTDTQYF. CDR3 coding DNA: TGCGCCAGCAGCTTGGCCTTTACAGATACGCAGTATTTT. This chain links TRBV5-1 with TRBJ2-3; D not resolved. This CDR3 spans 13 amino acids. V was trimmed by 0 bases and J by 3 bases, leaving 5 bases between them. The germline CDR1 and CDR2 sequences are SGHRS and YFSETQ.

This clonotype showed up just a few times. The rearrangement uses TRBV4-1 and TRBJ2-1; D is tentatively TRBD1 or TRBD2 (5 bases each). Germline values: CDR1 MGHRA, CDR2 YSYEKL. The V end lost 0 bases, the J end lost 2 bases, and 17 bases lay between the germline ends. The CDR3 covers 18 residues. CDR3 amino acids: CASSQEGGGLYPYNEQFF. DNA of the CDR3: TGCGCCAGCAGCCAAGAAGGTGGGGGTCTATATCCCTACAATGAGCAGTTCTTC.

Ten or more counts support this clonotype. The chain recombines TRBV6-1 with TRBJ2-1; possible D gene TRBD2, 5 bases. V lost 7 bases and J 0 bases, leaving 28 bases between the germline ends. This CDR3 has 20 residues. Germline V gene lookup returns CDR1 MNHNS and CDR2 SASEGT. The CDR3, as DNA: TGTGCCAGCACCCAAAAATCGGAGGACCCAAAAGGTAACTCCTACAATGAGCAGTTCTTC. Translated, it gives CASTQKSEDPKGNSYNEQFF.

The chain recombines TRBV7-6 with TRBJ2-7, with TRBD2 as a possible D gene (6 bases). The germline CDR1 and CDR2 sequences are SGHVS and FNYEAQ. Trimming removed 5 bases at V and 2 bases at J, with 10 bases between. CDR3 length: 13 residues. CDR3 region: CASSVGGAYEQYF. In DNA, the CDR3 is TGTGCCAGCAGCGTCGGGGGAGCCTACGAGCAGTACTTC. The complete variable domain, with remaining parts taken from reference TRBV7-6 and TRBJ2-7, reads GAGVSQSPRYKVTKRGQDVALRCDPISGHVSLYWYRQALGQGPEFLTYFNYEAQQDKSGLPNDRFSAERPEGSISTLTIQRTEQRDSAMYRCASSVGGAYEQYFGPGTRLTVT.

This chain connects TRBV13 to TRBJ2-3, with D maybe TRBD1 (6 bases). The CDR3 loop spans 16 amino acids. CDR1 and CDR2 from the germline V gene are PRHDT and FYEKMQ (reference sequence). Trimming pared 1 base from V and 4 bases from J, leaving 15 bases between. CDR3 in amino acids: CASSLAGFAGADTQYF. In DNA form, the CDR3 reads TGTGCCAGCAGCTTAGCAGGTTTCGCAGGGGCAGATACGCAGTATTTT.

This clonotype showed up many times. The chain is built from TRBV11-2 and TRBJ2-7; D is undetermined. Looked up from germline, CDR1 is SGHAT and CDR2 is FQNNGV. The germline V and J ends were trimmed by 5 bases and 4 bases, with 12 bases remaining between them. The CDR3 is made up of 13 amino acids. CDR3 loop: CASSTKPEYEQYF. As DNA, the CDR3 is TGTGCCAGCAGCACCAAACCTGAGTACGAGCAGTACTTC.

The chain recombines TRBV7-2 with TRBJ2-1; D might be TRBD1 or TRBD2, each matching 5 bases. Germline V gene lookup returns CDR1 SGHTA and CDR2 FQGNSA. Between the trimmed V and J ends, which lost 5 bases and 7 bases, there was a span of 21 bases. This CDR3 spans 16 amino acids. CDR3 in DNA: TGTGCCAGCAGCCCCCCCGGCCGGGACGTTCGGAATGAGCAGTTCTTC. This codes for CASSPPGRDVRNEQFF.

CDR3 nucleotides: TGTGCCAGCAGCTTGGACCAGCAAGAGACCCAGTACTTC. Its translation: CASSLDQQETQYF. V gene TRBV5-4 combines with J gene TRBJ2-5; no reliable D call. CDR1 SGHNT and CDR2 YYREEE come from the germline V gene (reference sequence). The CDR3 runs to 13 residues. V shed 0 bases and J shed 2 bases, with 5 bases lying between them.

This clonotype was found a few times. V gene TRBV7-8 combines with J gene TRBJ2-3; a possible D gene is TRBD1 (6 bases). The length of the CDR3 is 16 residues. Germline V lookup: CDR1 SGHVS, CDR2 FQNEAQ. Trimming took 0 bases from V and 1 from J, leaving 11 bases between them. The CDR3: CASSLADRYGTDTQYF. CDR3 sequence (DNA): TGTGCCAGCAGCTTAGCGGACAGATATGGCACAGATACGCAGTATTTT. Looking up the rest from reference TRBV7-8 and TRBJ2-3 gives the full variable domain: GAGVSQSPRYKVAKRGQDVALRCDPISGHVSLFWYQQALGQGPEFLTYFQNEAQLDKSGLPSDRFFAERPEGSVSTLKIQRTQQEDSAVYLCASSLADRYGTDTQYFGPGTRLTVL.

This clonotype was observed a handful of times. The J gene is TRBJ2-2, the V gene TRBV7-6; TRBD1 matches at 8 bases. V trimming: 0 bases; J trimming: 1 base; junction bases outside the gene matches: 1. Germline CDR1 is SGHVS and CDR2 is FNYEAQ. The CDR3 sequence is 16 residues long. CDR3 nucleotide sequence: TGTGCCAGCAGCTTAGCCGGGACAGGGAACACCGGGGAGCTGTTTTTT. Translated, it gives CASSLAGTGNTGELFF.

This chain connects TRBV20-1 to TRBJ2-2; D is unresolved. The CDR3 totals 10 residues. CDR1 is DFQATT and CDR2 is SNEGSKA in the germline V gene (reference sequence). V was cut by 8 bases and J by 6 bases, with 7 bases left in between. DNA for the CDR3: TGCAGTCCGGACCCCGGGGAGCTGTTTTTT. The encoded protein is CSPDPGELFF.

This chain connects TRBV6-2 or TRBV6-3 to TRBJ2-2; D perhaps matches TRBD1 (7 bases). This CDR3 is 17 amino acids long. Trimming took off 5 bases at V and 4 bases at J, with 20 bases between the two ends. CDR1 is MNHEY and CDR2 is SVGEGT in the germline V gene. Here the CDR3 reads CASSPHNRGAGTGELFF. The CDR3 nucleotides read TGTGCCAGCAGTCCTCACAACAGGGGAGCGGGCACCGGGGAGCTGTTTTTT.

The V gene is TRBV19, the J gene TRBJ2-3, with 16 bases identical to TRBD2. Trimming removed 5 bases from V and 6 bases from J; junction bases left unmatched: 8. CDR1 and CDR2 from the germline V gene are LNHDA and SQIVND (reference sequence). The CDR3 spans 17 residues. In DNA, the CDR3 is TGTGCCAGTAGTCACACCGGGACTAGCGGGGGGGACGATACGCAGTATTTT. Protein: CASSHTGTSGGDDTQYF.

The genes are TRBV19 and TRBJ2-7, with D hard to call. Trimming shortened V by 4 bases and J by 5 bases, and 15 bases separated the two germline ends. Germline V CDR1 and CDR2: LNHDA, SQIVND (reference sequence). The CDR3 has 14 residues. This CDR3 reads CASSTGYQSDEQYF. The CDR3 DNA reads as TGTGCCAGTAGTACGGGTTATCAATCCGACGAGCAGTACTTC.

This clonotype was seen ten or more times. The V call is TRBV6-1, the J call TRBJ1-1; possible D gene TRBD1, 5 bases. Between the trimmed V and J ends, which lost 2 bases and 4 bases, there was a span of 29 bases. The CDR3 has 20 residues. CDR1 MNHNS and CDR2 SASEGT come from the germline V gene. CDR3 in amino acids: CASSEIRTDGGSEGRTEAFF. The CDR3 DNA reads TGTGCCAGCAGTGAAATTAGGACTGACGGGGGGTCAGAGGGGCGCACTGAAGCTTTCTTT.

The V and J genes are TRBV6-2 or TRBV6-3 and TRBJ1-5; tentative D call: TRBD1 (5 bases). In germline, CDR1 is MNHEY, CDR2 SVGEGT. The CDR3 covers 15 residues. V lost 4 bases to trimming and J lost 1 base, with 11 bases between them. The CDR3 coding sequence is TGTGCCAGCAGTTCCCGGGACGGGAGCAATCAGCCCCAGCATTTT. Amino acid sequence: CASSSRDGSNQPQHF.

This clonotype was recorded at least ten times. The chain is built from TRBV7-9 and TRBJ2-2; no reliable D call. Germline-derived CDR1 and CDR2 are SEHNR and FQNEAQ (reference sequence). The CDR3 length is 15 residues. V shed 3 bases and J shed 4 bases, with 12 bases lying between them. The CDR3 region has the DNA TGTGCCAGCAGCTTCGGACCGGAAGCCACCGGGGAGCTGTTTTTT. It is translated as CASSFGPEATGELFF.

This clonotype has ten or more counts. The chain links TRBV7-6 to TRBJ2-3; D ambiguous. Germline V gene data show CDR1 as SGHVS and CDR2 as FNYEAQ. The CDR3 spans 15 residues. V dropped 1 base and J dropped 0 bases, with 8 bases sitting between them. CDR3 sequence reads: CASSLGTFSTDTQYF. CDR3 coding DNA: TGTGCCAGCAGCTTAGGAACTTTTAGCACAGATACGCAGTATTTT.